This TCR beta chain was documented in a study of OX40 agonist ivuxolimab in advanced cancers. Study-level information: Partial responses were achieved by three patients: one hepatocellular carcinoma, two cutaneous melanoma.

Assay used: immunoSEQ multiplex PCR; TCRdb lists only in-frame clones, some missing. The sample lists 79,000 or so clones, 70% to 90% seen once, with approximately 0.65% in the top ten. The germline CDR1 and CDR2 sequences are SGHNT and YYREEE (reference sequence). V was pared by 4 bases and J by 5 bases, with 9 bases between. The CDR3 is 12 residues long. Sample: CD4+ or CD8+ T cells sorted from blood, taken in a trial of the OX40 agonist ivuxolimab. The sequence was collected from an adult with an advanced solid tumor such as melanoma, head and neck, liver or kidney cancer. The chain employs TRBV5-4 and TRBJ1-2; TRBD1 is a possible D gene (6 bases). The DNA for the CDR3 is TGTGCCAGCAGCCCTACAGGGTATGGCTACACCTTC. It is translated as CASSPTGYGYTF. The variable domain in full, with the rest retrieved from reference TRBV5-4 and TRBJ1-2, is ETGVTQSPTHLIKTRGQQVTLRCSSQSGHNTVSWYQQALGQGPQFIFQYYREEENGRGNFPPRFSGLQFPNYSSELNVNALELDDSALYLCASSPTGYGYTFGSGTRLTVV.